Given below is one T cell receptor (beta chain) in context. The antigen remains undetermined. CDR3 size: 23 residues. This sample stems from a study of cytomegalovirus exposure and HLA in healthy donors. With 60 Vbeta and 13 Jbeta primers, the PCR was carried out. Here immunoSEQ multiplex PCR was the method, and the copy in TCRdb shows in-frame clones only, minus some. The sample data list under 200,000 clones. General study points: Trimming of TCR beta V- and J-genes showed a link, identified in a later analysis, to a missense DCLRE1C variant.

The TCR sequence derives from a man aged 30 to 39 in good health and CMV-seronegative. The chain employs TRBV21-1 and TRBJ2-2; the table assigns TRBD1, which was not confirmed against the DNA. TRBV21-1 has pseudogene status. What was sequenced was PBMCs. Written as DNA, the CDR3 is TGTGCCAGCAGCAAGAGCCGGCAAGGACAGGGGGGCTGTGGGGGGCTTAACACCGGGGAGCTGTTTTTT. It encodes CASSKSRQGQGGCGGLNTGELFF.